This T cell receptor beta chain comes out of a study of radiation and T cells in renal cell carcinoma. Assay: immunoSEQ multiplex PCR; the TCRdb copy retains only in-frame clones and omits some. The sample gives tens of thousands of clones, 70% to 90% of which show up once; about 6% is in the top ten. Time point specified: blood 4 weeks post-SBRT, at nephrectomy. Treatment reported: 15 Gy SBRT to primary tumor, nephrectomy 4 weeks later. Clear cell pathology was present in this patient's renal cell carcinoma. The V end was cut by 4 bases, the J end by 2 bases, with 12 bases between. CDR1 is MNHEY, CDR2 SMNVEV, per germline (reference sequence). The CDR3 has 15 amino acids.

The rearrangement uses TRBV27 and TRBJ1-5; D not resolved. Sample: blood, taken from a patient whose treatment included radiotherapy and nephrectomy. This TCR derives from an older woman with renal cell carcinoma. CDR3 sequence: CASSSPRGGNQPQHF. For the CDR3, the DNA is TGTGCCAGCAGTTCTCCCCGGGGAGGCAATCAGCCCCAGCATTTT.